The sequence of this TCR beta chain was determined in a study of shared clonotypes between healthy human individuals. Broader study findings: Sequencing depth was expected to influence donor clonotype sharing. Sample collection involved blood only; tissue repertoires are likely different.

Samples underwent the assay at deep level. Profiled with immunoSEQ multiplex PCR; TCRdb holds only in-frame clones, not every one. This table holds hundreds of thousands of clones, around three quarters found once. V lost 3 bases to trimming and J lost 1 base, with 19 bases between them. This CDR3 region has 17 residues. Germline V gene data show CDR1 as MGHDK and CDR2 as SYGVNS. This clone was picked up a small number of times. Antigen: not known. The receptor's source is a woman aged 40 to 50 in good health. Some clones in this sample may be carry-over from other donors' samples. What was sequenced was PBMCs. The J gene is TRBJ2-7, the V gene TRBV25-1; D may be TRBD2 (5 bases). CDR3 residues: CASSERHRAGKSYEQYF. As DNA, the CDR3 is TGTGCCAGCAGTGAGCGGCACCGGGCGGGCAAGTCCTACGAGCAGTACTTC.